This TCR beta chain was sequenced for a study of blood T cell repertoires in COVID-19. Study context: Acute and convalescent COVID-19 specimens originated in the United States, Italy and Spain.

In terms of age and location, participants ranged from roughly 18 to 90 years and lived in approximately 24 US areas. Cohort 3 recovered donors had two negative PCRs, clearance, or symptom resolution. Germline V gene lookup returns CDR1 SGHDN and CDR2 FVKESK. This CDR3 is 13 amino acids long. V was pared by 3 bases and J by 7 bases, with 9 bases between. Generated by immunoSEQ multiplex PCR, the TCRdb table keeps only in-frame clones and is missing some. The sample lists approximately 440,000 clones; roughly nine tenths were seen once. The origin of this receptor is a young woman who had recovered from COVID-19. The chain joins TRBV14 to TRBJ2-2; D gene ambiguous. The material sequenced was PBMCs or T cells enriched from blood (not recorded which). The CDR3 here is CASSHNVLGELFF. DNA for the CDR3: TGTGCCAGCAGCCATAACGTACTCGGGGAGCTGTTTTTT. Full variable domain (missing parts from reference TRBV14 and TRBJ2-2): EAGVTQFPSHSVIEKGQTVTLRCDPISGHDNLYWYRRVMGKEIKFLLHFVKESKQDESGMPNNRFLAERTGGTYSTLKVQPAELEDSGVYFCASSHNVLGELFFGEGSRLTVL.